The 23 T cell receptor beta chains presented below share a single source sample, sequenced in a study of cytomegalovirus exposure and HLA in healthy donors. Primers for the PCR totalled 60 Vbeta and 13 Jbeta. The method was immunoSEQ multiplex PCR; TCRdb's version includes in-frame clones alone and lacks a portion of them. Here the sample spans about 130,000 clones, around 78% being singletons. The specimen sequenced was PBMCs. These receptors all stem from a man aged 40-49 years in good health and CMV-seronegative.

J is TRBJ2-3 and V is TRBV2; D not resolved. Trimming took 9 bases from V and 0 from J, leaving 22 bases between them. Germline V CDR1 and CDR2: SNHLY, FYNNEI. The CDR3 contains 17 residues. In DNA, the CDR3 is TGTGCCAGTTTATTACCACAGCAGGTTTATAGCACAGATACGCAGTATTTT. This encodes CASLLPQQVYSTDTQYF.

V gene TRBV5-4 combines with J gene TRBJ2-7; 7 nucleotides align to TRBD1. J was trimmed by 2 bases and V by 3 bases; bases with no gene match: 5. Germline lookup yields CDR1 SGHNT and CDR2 YYREEE (reference sequence). This CDR3 region has 14 residues. DNA of the CDR3: TGTGCCAGCAGCTACGGGACAGAGACCTACGAGCAGTACTTC. Its protein product is CASSYGTETYEQYF.

This chain links TRBV11-2 with TRBJ1-1, with 7 nucleotides matching TRBD1. Looked up from germline, CDR1 is SGHAT and CDR2 is FQNNGV. V was clipped by 5 bases and J by 7 bases; unmatched bases: 10. The CDR3 is made up of 14 amino acids. The CDR3 bases are TGTGCCAGCAGCCCTTATAGAGGACAGGTTGAAGCTTTCTTT. Protein sequence: CASSPYRGQVEAFF.

The chain couples TRBV11-2 to TRBJ1-6; no clear D gene. The germline V gene encodes CDR1 SGHAT and CDR2 FQNNGV. Deletions cut 2 bases from V and 7 bases from J, with 3 bases between. This CDR3 is built from 12 residues. This CDR3 is CASSLQNSPLHF. CDR3 nucleotide sequence: TGTGCCAGCAGCTTACAAAATTCACCCCTCCACTTT.

The chain uses TRBV5-4 and TRBJ2-3, with D maybe TRBD1 (5 bases). Trimming stripped 0 bases from V and 6 bases from J, with 5 bases between. Looked up from germline, CDR1 is SGHNT and CDR2 is YYREEE (reference sequence). This CDR3 is built from 12 residues. CDR3 nucleotide sequence: TGTGCCAGCAGCTTGGCAGGGGATACGCAGTATTTT. This gives the protein CASSLAGDTQYF.

J is TRBJ2-5 and V is TRBV7-9, with 8 bases matching TRBD2. V dropped 1 base and J dropped 4; count of bases not matched to a gene: 11. Germline V gene data show CDR1 as SEHNR and CDR2 as FQNEAQ (reference sequence). This CDR3 has 17 amino acids. The CDR3 is CASSLGLSNAGGETQYF. The CDR3 DNA follows: TGTGCCAGCAGCTTAGGGCTCTCCAATGCGGGGGGAGAGACCCAGTACTTC.

The chain recombines TRBV7-9 with TRBJ2-2; D is perhaps TRBD1 (6 bases). Germline CDR1 reads SEHNR; CDR2 reads FQNEAQ (reference sequence). V was cut by 7 bases and J by 1 base, with 19 bases left in between. The CDR3 is made up of 17 amino acids. CDR3 in DNA: TGTGCCAGCACCGATTTCTCGGGACACCAGAACACCGGGGAGCTGTTTTTT. This codes for CASTDFSGHQNTGELFF.

The V gene is TRBV28, the J gene TRBJ1-2; D gene ambiguous. Trimming shortened V by 8 bases and J by 0 bases, and 19 bases separated the two germline ends. The CDR3 sequence is 16 residues long. CDR1 and CDR2 from the germline V gene are MDHEN and SYDVKM. The CDR3 DNA is TGTGCCAGCTGGACTTACGGCCAAATTTCTAACTATGGCTACACCTTC. It is translated as CASWTYGQISNYGYTF.

Only a few counts were recorded for this clone. The V gene is TRBV5-8, the J gene TRBJ2-6, with a tentative D call TRBD1 (6 bases). The germline V gene has CDR1 SGHTS and CDR2 YDEGEE. V was clipped by 7 bases and J by 0 bases, with 20 bases between them. This CDR3 comprises 18 residues. CDR3 in amino acids: CASHESGTFRSGANVLTF. The CDR3 DNA sequence: TGTGCCAGCCACGAATCCGGGACATTTCGCTCTGGGGCCAACGTCCTGACTTTC. The variable domain in full, completed from reference TRBV5-8 and TRBJ2-6, reads EAGVTQSPTHLIKTRGQQATLRCSPISGHTSVYWYQQALGLGLQFLLWYDEGEERNRGNFPPRFSGRQFPNYSSELNVNALELEDSALYLCASHESGTFRSGANVLTFGAGSRLTVL.

The rearrangement links TRBV19 to TRBJ1-5; 8 bases are a match to TRBD1. With 5 bases clipped from V and 16 bases from J, the junction kept 13 bases outside the gene matches. CDR3 length equals 13 residues. Germline CDR1 and CDR2: LNHDA and SQIVND (reference sequence). CDR3: CASSEILGQGAHF. Here the CDR3 DNA reads TGTGCCAGTAGTGAGATTTTAGGACAGGGAGCACATTTT.

The genes are TRBV4-1 and TRBJ2-7; D is possibly TRBD1 (7 bases). V gave up 4 bases and J gave up 6 bases, with 16 bases separating them. This CDR3 is 14 amino acids long. Germline V CDR1 and CDR2: MGHRA, YSYEKL. CDR3 protein: CASSPRQGLLEQYF. The DNA for the CDR3 is TGCGCCAGCAGCCCCCGACAGGGACTCCTCGAGCAGTACTTC.

The rearrangement uses TRBV5-1 and TRBJ2-4, with 8 bases aligning to TRBD1. The germline V gene encodes CDR1 SGHRS and CDR2 YFSETQ. Unmatched junction bases numbered 8, after V lost 2 bases and J lost 7 bases. This CDR3 is built from 15 residues. The CDR3 region is CASSFIAGGPNIQYF. The CDR3 region has the DNA TGCGCCAGCAGCTTTATCGCAGGGGGCCCGAACATTCAGTACTTC.

J is TRBJ1-1 and V is TRBV19; possibly TRBD1 for D (6 bases). V was pared by 3 bases and J by 7 bases, with 21 bases between. The CDR3 is 16 residues long. Germline lookup yields CDR1 LNHDA and CDR2 SQIVND (reference sequence). CDR3 bases: TGTGCCAGTAGTATGTTCTTGGTCGGTAGGGGGAATGAAGCTTTCTTT. Protein sequence: CASSMFLVGRGNEAFF.

V gene TRBV11-2 combines with J gene TRBJ2-2; no clear D. The CDR3 extends over 15 amino acids. CDR1 and CDR2 (germline): SGHAT, FQNNGV. V lost 2 bases and J 3 bases, leaving 10 bases between the germline ends. CDR3 protein: CASSLPSRYTGELFF. CDR3 DNA sequence: TGTGCCAGCAGCTTACCCAGCAGGTACACCGGGGAGCTGTTTTTT.

A note on this clone: The junction departs from the called germline gene at one end, perhaps through a read error. V and J are TRBV7-9 and TRBJ2-7; D might be TRBD2 (6 bases). The CDR3 loop spans 15 amino acids. Germline-derived CDR1 and CDR2 are SEHNR and FQNEAQ (reference sequence). CDR3 sequence: CSSSYGTLSSYEQYF. Here the CDR3 DNA reads TGTTCCAGCAGCTATGGGACTTTATCCTCCTACGAGCAGTACTTC.

The chain combines TRBV2 with TRBJ2-1, with 9 positions matching TRBD2. V lost 4 bases and J lost 8; bases outside the gene matches: 9. This CDR3 region has 15 residues. Germline V CDR1 and CDR2: SNHLY, FYNNEI. CDR3: CASSASGGPRDEQFF. CDR3 in DNA: TGTGCCAGCAGTGCCAGCGGGGGGCCTAGGGATGAGCAGTTCTTC. Complete variable domain (other parts from reference TRBV2 and TRBJ2-1): EPEVTQTPSHQVTQMGQEVILRCVPISNHLYFYWYRQILGQKVEFLVSFYNNEISEKSEIFDDQFSVERPDGSNFTLKIRSTKLEDSAMYFCASSASGGPRDEQFFGPGTRLTVL.

The chain uses TRBV18 and TRBJ2-2; weak D call: TRBD2 (5 bases). CDR1 and CDR2 (germline): KGHSH, LQKENI. The CDR3 sequence is 16 residues long. Trimming shortened V by 4 bases and J by 3 bases, and 15 bases separated the two germline ends. The CDR3 nucleotides read TGTGCCAGCTCACAACACCAGGCCGGGGACACCGGGGAGCTGTTTTTT. This codes for CASSQHQAGDTGELFF. Combining the CDR3 with reference TRBV18 and TRBJ2-2 gives the whole variable domain NAGVMQNPRHLVRRRGQEARLRCSPMKGHSHVYWYRQLPEEGLKFMVYLQKENIIDESGMPKERFSAEFPKEGPSILRIQQVVRGDSAAYFCASSQHQAGDTGELFFGEGSRLTVL.

The chain joins TRBV14 to TRBJ2-3, with TRBD1 identical over 9 bases. The CDR3 loop spans 17 amino acids. CDR1 and CDR2 from the germline V gene are SGHDN and FVKESK. Trimming took 4 bases from V and 9 from J; bases not matched to a gene: 17. The CDR3 region is CASSPRPGTGKLDTQYF. The DNA of the CDR3 is TGTGCCAGCAGCCCCCGTCCCGGGACAGGGAAGTTGGACACGCAGTATTTT.

The V call is TRBV9, the J call TRBJ2-1, with TRBD2 matching over 10 bases. V trimming: 4 bases; J trimming: 6 bases; junction bases outside the gene matches: 7. The CDR3 is 15 amino acids. Per germline, CDR1 SGDLS and CDR2 YYNGEE. The CDR3 nucleotides read TGTGCCAGCAGCCCTTACGAGCGGGGGGGCAATGAGCAGTTCTTC. Its protein is CASSPYERGGNEQFF.

The V gene is TRBV13, the J gene TRBJ1-3; TRBD1 agrees at 8 bases. Trimming cost V 5 bases and J 0 bases; bases outside gene matches: 15. The CDR3 is 19 amino acids. Germline-derived CDR1 and CDR2 are PRHDT and FYEKMQ (reference sequence). CDR3 sequence reads: CASSPQGTGTHISGNTIYF. The CDR3 DNA follows: TGTGCCAGCAGCCCACAGGGGACAGGAACACATATCTCTGGAAACACCATATATTTT.

V is TRBV27 and J is TRBJ1-1, with 8 bases identical to TRBD1. J was trimmed by 4 bases and V by 3 bases; bases with no gene match: 4. Germline lookup yields CDR1 MNHEY and CDR2 SMNVEV (reference sequence). The CDR3 covers 14 residues. The CDR3, as DNA: TGTGCCAGCAGTTTTGGACAGGGAGGCACTGAAGCTTTCTTT. This sequence encodes CASSFGQGGTEAFF.

V gene TRBV6-5 combines with J gene TRBJ2-3; D unclear. Germline CDR1 is MNHEY and CDR2 is SVGAGI. The CDR3 is 13 residues long. V lost 6 bases to trimming and J lost 6 bases, with 13 bases between them. The CDR3 spells CASRTTTSDTQYF. DNA for the CDR3: TGTGCCAGCAGGACAACAACGTCGGATACGCAGTATTTT.

This clone has more than one count but fewer than ten. V is TRBV9 and J is TRBJ2-5; 7 bases agree with TRBD1. The germline V gene encodes CDR1 SGDLS and CDR2 YYNGEE. CDR3 length: 14 residues. The J segment lost 4 bases and the V segment lost 0 bases, leaving 3 bases of the junction unmatched. CDR3 amino acids: CASSVEGQIETQYF. CDR3 DNA: TGTGCCAGCAGCGTAGAGGGACAGATAGAGACCCAGTACTTC.